Given below is one T cell receptor beta chain in context. This sample is drawn from a study of control samples from healthy donors and cancer patients. Data came from immunoSEQ multiplex PCR; TCRdb stores just in-frame clones and leaves some out. The data hold more than 95,000 clones, with around 90% observed a single time. This receptor was obtained from a middle-aged man in good health. The sequencing sample was made of blood.

This CDR3 reads CASSQDRAAGELFF. CDR3 nucleotides: TGCGCCAGCAGCCAAGATAGGGCGGCCGGGGAGCTGTTTTTT. The J gene is TRBJ2-2, the V gene TRBV4-1; D gene ambiguous. The CDR3 is 14 residues long. Per the germline V gene, CDR1 is MGHRA and CDR2 is YSYEKL. With 0 bases removed from V and 6 bases from J, the gap between germline ends came to 8 bases.